The 20 T cell receptor beta chains reported below all come from one sample, sequenced in a study of blood T cell repertoires in COVID-19. TCRdb keeps only in-frame clones here, not all; method: immunoSEQ multiplex PCR. Of roughly 100,000 clones listed, 86% were seen once; the top ten hold under 30%. What was sequenced was peripheral blood. These receptors all stem from a human donor in a cohort sampled during active COVID-19.

J is TRBJ2-5 and V is TRBV4-3; possible D gene TRBD1, 5 bases. This CDR3 contains 14 residues. The V gene lost 0 bases and the J gene lost 5 bases, with 10 bases spanning the gap. Looked up from germline, CDR1 is LGHNA and CDR2 is YSLEER. CDR3 sequence reads: CASSQDRWGETQYF. CDR3 DNA: TGCGCCAGCAGCCAAGACCGATGGGGCGAGACCCAGTACTTC.

The chain recombines TRBV4-3 with TRBJ1-1, with 9 bases fitting TRBD1. Unmatched junction bases numbered 5, after V lost 6 bases and J lost 6 bases. The CDR3 has 13 residues. CDR1 and CDR2 from the germline V gene are LGHNA and YSLEER. The CDR3 reads CASRDRGIPEAFF. The CDR3 DNA sequence: TGCGCCAGCAGGGACAGGGGAATCCCTGAAGCTTTCTTT.

The chain carries TRBV6-2 or TRBV6-3 and TRBJ1-2, with 7 positions matching TRBD1. V gave up 2 bases and J gave up 8 bases; unmatched junction bases: 8. Germline V gene data show CDR1 as MNHEY and CDR2 as SVGEGT. There are 14 residues in the CDR3. CDR3 bases: TGTGCCAGCAGTTACCCGGACAGGCGCGGGGGCTACACCTTC. Residues: CASSYPDRRGGYTF.

This sequence joins TRBV19 and TRBJ2-1; D perhaps matches TRBD2 (6 bases). V shed 8 bases and J shed 9 bases, with 26 bases lying between them. The CDR3 has 16 residues. Germline V gene data show CDR1 as LNHDA and CDR2 as SQIVND (reference sequence). The CDR3 loop is CASGGSGGPPRSEQFF. The CDR3 nucleotides are TGTGCCAGTGGGGGGAGTGGGGGACCCCCCCGGAGTGAGCAGTTCTTC.

Comment on this clone: Other DNA sequences from this sample encode an identical CDR3 as well. This rearrangement joins TRBV6-5 to TRBJ1-4, with 9 bases lining up with TRBD1. J gave up 5 bases and V 5 bases, and 3 bases lay outside the gene matches. Germline V gene data show CDR1 as MNHEY and CDR2 as SVGAGI. The CDR3 spans 14 residues. The CDR3 region has the DNA TGTGCCAGCAGTAGCGACAGGGGGAATGAAAAACTGTTTTTT. Its protein is CASSSDRGNEKLFF.

CDR3 amino acids: CASSVRVANYGYTF. DNA for the CDR3: TGTGCCAGTAGTGTGCGGGTGGCTAACTATGGCTACACCTTC. The chain recombines TRBV19 with TRBJ1-2; D unresolved. From germline, CDR1 is LNHDA and CDR2 SQIVND (reference sequence). This CDR3 contains 14 residues. V shed 5 bases and J shed 0 bases, with 10 bases lying between them.

V is TRBV6-5 and J is TRBJ2-3; 12 positions match TRBD2. Trimming took 7 bases from V and 1 from J; bases not matched to a gene: 3. CDR3 length equals 15 residues. Germline-derived CDR1 and CDR2 are MNHEY and SVGAGI. In nucleotides, the CDR3 is TGTGCCAGCACCCGACTAGCGGGGGGCACAGATACGCAGTATTTT. Its protein is CASTRLAGGTDTQYF.

The rearrangement joins TRBV7-2 to TRBJ2-5, with 7 bases identical to TRBD2. Trimming cost V 1 base and J 0 bases; bases outside gene matches: 2. Per the germline V gene, CDR1 is SGHTA and CDR2 is FQGNSA. The CDR3 runs 15 residues. CDR3 DNA sequence: TGTGCCAGCAGCTTAGTTAGCGGGTACCAAGAGACCCAGTACTTC. Protein sequence: CASSLVSGYQETQYF.

The chain uses TRBV10-3 and TRBJ1-2; 7 bases fit TRBD1. The germline CDR1 and CDR2 sequences are ENHRY and SYGVKD. The length of the CDR3 is 14 residues. V trimming: 6 bases; J trimming: 5 bases; junction bases outside the gene matches: 9. The CDR3 DNA is TGTGCCATCAGGGCAGACAGGGAGGTTTATGGCTACACCTTC. This gives the protein CAIRADREVYGYTF.

J is TRBJ1-5 and V is TRBV19; 7 positions agree with TRBD1. This CDR3 spans 15 amino acids. Germline CDR1 LNHDA, CDR2 SQIVND (reference sequence). After removal of 5 bases from V and 3 bases from J, the junction contained 7 bases not matched to a gene. CDR3 in DNA: TGTGCCAGTAGTGTCGGACAGGTTGACAATCAGCCCCAGCATTTT. Encoded protein: CASSVGQVDNQPQHF.

This clone showed up many times. The chain joins TRBV24-1 to TRBJ2-5; possibly TRBD1 for D (6 bases). CDR1 is KGHDR, CDR2 SFDVKD, per germline. This CDR3 is 15 amino acids long. Trimming removed 1 base from V and 5 bases from J, with 13 bases in between. CDR3 in amino acids: CATSDFEGTKETQYF. The CDR3 bases are TGTGCCACCAGTGATTTCGAAGGGACAAAGGAGACCCAGTACTTC.

J is TRBJ2-4 and V is TRBV5-6, with D tentatively TRBD2 (5 bases). CDR1 is SGHDT and CDR2 is YYEEEE in the germline V gene. This CDR3 is 15 amino acids long. Trimming removed 0 bases at V and 7 bases at J, with 14 bases between. CDR3 sequence: CASSLGDLGGNIQYF. The CDR3 coding sequence is TGTGCCAGCAGCTTGGGGGATTTGGGCGGGAACATTCAGTACTTC.

The V and J genes are TRBV4-1 and TRBJ2-1, with 9 positions matching TRBD2. The V gene's germline CDR1 is MGHRA and CDR2 YSYEKL. Trimming at V came to 4 bases and at J to 2 bases, leaving 6 bases not matched to a gene. The CDR3 totals 16 residues. CDR3 region: CASSPAGGGTYNEQFF. The CDR3 DNA sequence: TGCGCCAGCAGCCCAGCGGGAGGAGGTACCTACAATGAGCAGTTCTTC.

The chain links TRBV6-5 to TRBJ1-1; D is uncertain. The germline gives CDR1 MNHEY, CDR2 SVGAGI. Trimming removed 7 bases from V and 2 bases from J, with 8 bases in between. The CDR3 runs to 12 residues. CDR3 residues: CASTTGNTEAFF. CDR3 DNA sequence: TGTGCCAGCACAACGGGAAACACTGAAGCTTTCTTT.

The rearrangement uses TRBV4-3 and TRBJ2-7; 10 bases are a match to TRBD2. This CDR3 has 17 amino acids. The V segment lost 10 bases and the J segment 4 bases; nucleotides outside the gene matches: 19. CDR1 is LGHNA, CDR2 YSLEER, per germline. CDR3 amino acids: CANLSGRFPQFVYEQYF. The CDR3 nucleotides are TGCGCCAACCTTAGCGGGAGGTTCCCCCAATTCGTTTACGAGCAGTACTTC.

The chain combines TRBV29-1 with TRBJ2-7, with 9 bases lining up with TRBD2. This CDR3 is built from 13 residues. Germline CDR1 reads SQVTM; CDR2 reads ANQGSEA. Losses at the gene ends were 3 bases for V and 7 bases for J; bases not matched to a gene: 7. CDR3 nucleotides: TGCAGCGTTGATACCCTAGCGGGACGGGAGCAGTACTTC. This codes for CSVDTLAGREQYF.

The chain carries TRBV9 and TRBJ2-2; 11 bases match TRBD2. This CDR3 is built from 18 residues. V dropped 0 bases and J dropped 4; count of bases not matched to a gene: 8. The germline V gene encodes CDR1 SGDLS and CDR2 YYNGEE. The CDR3 is CASSVGLAGGIGTGELFF. The CDR3 nucleotides are TGTGCCAGCAGCGTAGGGCTAGCGGGAGGAATAGGCACCGGGGAGCTGTTTTTT.

The rearrangement uses TRBV11-2 and TRBJ2-7; 8 bases fit TRBD1. After removal of 1 base from V and 6 bases from J, the junction contained 5 bases not matched to a gene. Per germline, CDR1 SGHAT and CDR2 FQNNGV. The CDR3 extends over 14 amino acids. The CDR3 reads CASSLGTGFREQYF. The DNA of the CDR3 is TGTGCCAGCAGCTTAGGGACAGGGTTTCGCGAGCAGTACTTC.

The rearrangement joins TRBV5-6 to TRBJ1-1; perhaps TRBD1 as D (5 bases). V lost 0 bases and J 1 base, leaving 13 bases between the germline ends. Germline V lookup: CDR1 SGHDT, CDR2 YYEEEE. The length of the CDR3 is 16 residues. In nucleotides, the CDR3 is TGTGCCAGCAGCTTGGTAGGGGCAGGACAGAACACTGAAGCTTTCTTT. It yields the protein CASSLVGAGQNTEAFF.

The V and J genes are TRBV28 and TRBJ2-2, with D tentatively TRBD2 (6 bases). This CDR3 has 16 amino acids. The germline V and J ends were trimmed by 5 bases and 3 bases, with 16 bases remaining between them. Germline CDR1 reads MDHEN; CDR2 reads SYDVKM. CDR3 sequence reads: CASSPHFSGYTGELFF. CDR3 bases: TGTGCCAGCAGTCCTCACTTTAGCGGATACACCGGGGAGCTGTTTTTT.